The TCR beta chain under discussion was sequenced for a study of control samples from healthy donors and cancer patients. This table comes from immunoSEQ multiplex PCR, and its TCRdb copy is limited to in-frame clones, with some not included. The sample consists of approximately 49,000 clones, approximately 89% of them appearing once. The sequence was obtained from a man between 40 and 49 years old with colorectal cancer. The sample was PBMCs.

The CDR3 loop reads CATSRRGRNTIYF. CDR3 nucleotides: TGTGCCACCAGCCGACGGGGGAGAAACACCATATATTTT. The chain has TRBV15 and TRBJ1-3; D may be TRBD1 (5 bases). Germline-derived CDR1 and CDR2 are LNHNV and YYDKDF (reference sequence). The CDR3 sequence is 13 residues long. V lost 5 bases and J 5 bases, leaving 10 bases between the germline ends.